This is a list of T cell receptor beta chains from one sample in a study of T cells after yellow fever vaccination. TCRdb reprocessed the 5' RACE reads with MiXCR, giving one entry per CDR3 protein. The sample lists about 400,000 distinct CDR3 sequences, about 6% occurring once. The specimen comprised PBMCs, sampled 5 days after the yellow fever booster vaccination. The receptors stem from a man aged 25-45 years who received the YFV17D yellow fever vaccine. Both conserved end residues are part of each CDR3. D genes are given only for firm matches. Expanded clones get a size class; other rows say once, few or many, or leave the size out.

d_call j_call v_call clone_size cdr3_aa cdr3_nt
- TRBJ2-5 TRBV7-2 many CASSAPPGETQYF TGTGCCAGCAGCGCCCCCCCGGGAGAGACCCAGTACTTC
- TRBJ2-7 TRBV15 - CATSRMDRKIYEQYF TGTGCCACCAGCAGAATGGACAGAAAGATCTACGAGCAGTACTTC
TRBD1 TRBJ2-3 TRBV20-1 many CSAREGQVADTQYF TGCAGTGCTAGAGAGGGACAGGTGGCAGATACGCAGTATTTT
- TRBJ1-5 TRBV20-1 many CSASETANNQPQHF TGCAGTGCTAGTGAGACAGCGAACAATCAGCCCCAGCATTTT
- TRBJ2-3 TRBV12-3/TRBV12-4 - CASSREQGTTDTQYF TGTGCCAGCAGTCGGGAACAAGGGACCACAGATACGCAGTATTTT
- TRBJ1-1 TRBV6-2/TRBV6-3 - CASSNLKGVTEAFF TGTGCCAGCAGTAATCTGAAGGGGGTCACTGAAGCTTTCTTT
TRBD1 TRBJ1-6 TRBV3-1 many CASSQGQGVASPLHF TGTGCCAGCAGCCAAGGGCAGGGGGTGGCTTCACCCCTCCACTTT
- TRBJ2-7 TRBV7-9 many CASSLDAGASYEQYF TGTGCCAGCAGCTTAGACGCGGGTGCCTCCTACGAGCAGTACTTC
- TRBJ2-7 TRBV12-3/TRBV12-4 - CASLDSDTYEQYF TGTGCCAGTCTGGACTCAGATACCTACGAGCAGTACTTC
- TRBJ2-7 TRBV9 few CASTRGRETYEQYF TGTGCCAGCACCCGAGGCAGGGAGACCTACGAGCAGTACTTC
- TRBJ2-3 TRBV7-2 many CASSLSVSTDTQYF TGTGCCAGCAGCTTAAGTGTGAGCACAGATACGCAGTATTTT
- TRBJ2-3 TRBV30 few CAWSVPRDTQYF TGTGCCTGGAGTGTACCCCGCGATACGCAGTATTTT
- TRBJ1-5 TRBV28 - CASRSSGGLSQPQHF TGTGCCAGCAGATCGAGCGGGGGTCTAAGTCAGCCCCAGCATTTT
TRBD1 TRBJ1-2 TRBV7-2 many CASSSRARGPGYTF TGTGCCAGCAGCTCACGCGCTAGGGGGCCTGGCTACACCTTC
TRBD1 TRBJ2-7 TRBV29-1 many CSVRQGSYEQYF TGCAGCGTTCGACAGGGCTCCTACGAGCAGTACTTC
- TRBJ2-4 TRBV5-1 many CASSSADAADIQYF TGCGCCAGCAGCTCCGCGGACGCGGCAGACATTCAGTACTTC
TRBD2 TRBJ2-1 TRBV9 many CASSEREGTSVVNEQFF TGTGCCAGCAGCGAGAGGGAGGGGACTAGCGTCGTCAATGAGCAGTTCTTC
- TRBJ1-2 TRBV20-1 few CSARVVGLRGYTF TGCAGTGCTAGAGTGGTCGGCTTGCGGGGCTACACCTTC
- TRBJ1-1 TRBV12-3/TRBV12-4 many CASSVPGGRGTEAFF TGTGCCAGCAGTGTCCCGGGGGGGCGGGGCACTGAAGCTTTCTTT
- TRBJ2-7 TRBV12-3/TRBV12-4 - CASSGYHEQYF TGTGCCAGCAGCGGATATCACGAGCAGTACTTC
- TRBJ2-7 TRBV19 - CASALVNSYEQYF TGTGCCAGCGCTTTAGTGAACTCCTACGAGCAGTACTTC
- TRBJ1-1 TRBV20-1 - CSASYLNTEAFF TGCAGTGCTAGCTATCTGAACACTGAAGCTTTCTTT
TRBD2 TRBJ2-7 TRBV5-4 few CASTRGGSEDEQYF TGTGCCAGCACCCGCGGGGGGAGTGAGGACGAGCAGTACTTC
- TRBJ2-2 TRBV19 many CASRWGREFTGELFF TGTGCCAGTAGATGGGGGCGGGAGTTCACCGGGGAGCTGTTTTTT
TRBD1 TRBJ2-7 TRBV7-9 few CASSPDRGDEQYF TGTGCCAGCAGTCCAGACAGGGGCGACGAGCAGTACTTC
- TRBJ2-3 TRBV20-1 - CSARDGRDAGGTQYF TGCAGTGCTAGAGACGGGCGGGACGCAGGGGGTACGCAGTATTTT
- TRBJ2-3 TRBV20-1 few CSASPDERVVTDTQYF TGCAGTGCTAGCCCTGACGAGAGGGTGGTCACAGATACGCAGTATTTT
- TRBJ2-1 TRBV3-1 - CASSQEIVVNEQFF TGTGCCAGCAGCCAAGAGATCGTGGTGAATGAGCAGTTCTTC
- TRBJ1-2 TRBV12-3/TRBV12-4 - CASSKAVNYGYTF TGTGCCAGCTCCAAAGCAGTTAACTATGGCTACACCTTC
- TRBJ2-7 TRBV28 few CASGREAAGSYEQYF TGTGCCAGCGGGCGTGAGGCGGCCGGTTCCTACGAGCAGTACTTC
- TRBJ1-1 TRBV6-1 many CASSPSRAIEAFF TGTGCCAGCAGTCCGTCCCGGGCCATTGAAGCTTTCTTT
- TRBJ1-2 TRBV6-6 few CASSGTSYYGYTF TGTGCCAGCAGCGGGACCAGCTACTATGGCTACACCTTC
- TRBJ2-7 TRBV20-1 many CSARGVGGSYEQYF TGCAGTGCTAGGGGGGTGGGAGGCAGCTACGAGCAGTACTTC
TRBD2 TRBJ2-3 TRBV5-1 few CASRRLASTTDTQYF TGCGCCAGCCGAAGACTAGCCAGTACCACAGATACGCAGTATTTT
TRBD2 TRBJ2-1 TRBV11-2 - CASSSLAGRGGDNEQFF TGTGCCAGCAGCTCTTTAGCGGGACGGGGAGGTGACAATGAGCAGTTCTTC
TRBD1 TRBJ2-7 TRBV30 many CAWSGQQGPIYEQYF TGTGCCTGGAGTGGTCAACAGGGGCCCATTTACGAGCAGTACTTC
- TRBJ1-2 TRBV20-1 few CSAITGTDGYTF TGCAGTGCTATAACCGGGACGGATGGCTACACCTTC
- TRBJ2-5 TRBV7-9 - CASSHRDLVETQYF TGTGCCAGCAGCCACCGGGATTTAGTCGAGACCCAGTACTTC
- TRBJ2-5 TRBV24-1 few CATSWQAGTQYF TGTGCCACCAGTTGGCAGGCAGGGACCCAGTACTTC
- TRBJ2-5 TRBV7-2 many CASSSQPTGETQYF TGTGCCAGCAGCTCCCAGCCCACGGGGGAGACCCAGTACTTC
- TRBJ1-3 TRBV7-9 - CASSTRGLDTIYF TGTGCCAGCAGCACCCGAGGTTTGGACACCATATATTTT
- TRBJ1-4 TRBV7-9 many CASSLVGGEKLFF TGTGCCAGCAGCTTGGTCGGGGGAGAAAAACTGTTTTTT
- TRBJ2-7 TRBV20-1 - CSAGDLYEQYF TGCAGTGCAGGGGACCTCTACGAGCAGTACTTC
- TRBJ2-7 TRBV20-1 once CSASLAPPYEQYF TGCAGTGCTAGCCTAGCGCCACCCTACGAGCAGTACTTC
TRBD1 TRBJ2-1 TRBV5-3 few CARSLEFQGDRGEQFF TGTGCCAGAAGCTTAGAGTTCCAGGGGGATCGAGGTGAGCAGTTCTTC
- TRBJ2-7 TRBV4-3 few CASSQRRSYEQYF TGCGCCAGCAGCCAAAGAAGGTCCTACGAGCAGTACTTC
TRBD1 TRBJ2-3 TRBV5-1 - CASSPRQGEKDTQYF TGCGCCAGCAGCCCAAGACAGGGGGAGAAAGATACGCAGTATTTT
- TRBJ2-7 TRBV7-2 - CASSPMVGGYEQYF TGTGCCAGCAGCCCCATGGTTGGGGGATACGAGCAGTACTTC
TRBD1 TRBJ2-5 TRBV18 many CASSPRTGTQYF TGTGCCAGCTCACCACGGACAGGGACCCAGTACTTC
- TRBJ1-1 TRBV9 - CASSVGRTVRTEAFF TGTGCCAGCAGCGTAGGGCGGACAGTCCGCACTGAAGCTTTCTTT
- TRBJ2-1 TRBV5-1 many CASRKTGTLYNEQFF TGCGCCAGCCGAAAAACCGGGACTCTCTACAATGAGCAGTTCTTC